This T cell receptor (beta chain) appears in the sequencing data of a study of blood T cell repertoires in COVID-19. Study-wide background: PBMCs, B-cell-depleted T cells, or T cells provided the cDNA or gDNA that made up the material.

In the original workflow: It was from reference gene primer amplification that nucleated cell counts were estimated. The table came from immunoSEQ multiplex PCR; TCRdb's copy has only in-frame clones and leaves some out. D and trimming come from the DNA, and the V and J calls and clone size come from that table. The repertoire holds under 300,000 clones, with around 90% as singletons. The germline gives CDR1 SGHNT, CDR2 YENEEA. V lost 5 bases and J lost 0; bases outside the gene matches: 3. This CDR3 has 14 residues. Sequencing input: PBMCs or T cells enriched from blood (not recorded which). This chain uses TRBV11-3 with TRBJ1-1; 7 positions match TRBD1. This sequence originates from a woman aged 18 to 35 who had recovered from COVID-19. In DNA, the CDR3 is TGTGCCAGCAGCAGGGACAGCATGAACACTGAAGCTTTCTTT. It specifies CASSRDSMNTEAFF.